These 30 T cell receptor beta chains came from one sample sequenced in a study of monozygotic twins with cystic fibrosis. Assay: immunoSEQ multiplex PCR; the TCRdb copy retains only in-frame clones and omits some. The repertoire includes 30,000 to 35,000 clones, 96% of them detected once, and 0.17% sits in the top ten. Source material: blood. These receptors were obtained from a girl aged 2 to 10 with cystic fibrosis.

This rearrangement joins TRBV30 to TRBJ1-5, with D uncertain. Germline V lookup: CDR1 GTSNPN, CDR2 SVGIG (reference sequence). The CDR3 runs to 15 residues. V shed 0 bases and J shed 0 bases, with 9 bases lying between them. The CDR3 loop reads CAWSVGQYSNQPQHF. The CDR3 DNA reads TGTGCCTGGAGTGTAGGGCAGTATAGCAATCAGCCCCAGCATTTT.

The chain carries TRBV21-1 and TRBJ1-5. TRBV21-1 is a listed pseudogene. The CDR3 runs 17 residues. Here the CDR3 DNA reads TGTGCCAGCAGCAAAGCGCTTTTAGGCACTAGCAATCAGCCCCAGCATTTT. It is translated as CASSKALLGTSNQPQHF.

This sequence joins TRBV2 and TRBJ1-5; D remains unclear. This CDR3 has 13 amino acids. V was pared by 6 bases and J by 6 bases, with 12 bases between. Germline V gene sequence: CDR1 SNHLY, CDR2 FYNNEI. CDR3 sequence (DNA): TGTGCCAGCAGGCGGGAGTCGGCTCAGCCCCAGCATTTT. The encoded protein is CASRRESAQPQHF.

The gene calls are TRBV9 and TRBJ2-3; a possible D gene is TRBD2 (6 bases). The germline gives CDR1 SGDLS, CDR2 YYNGEE. The CDR3 loop spans 16 amino acids. Trimming removed 0 bases from V and 3 bases from J, with 14 bases in between. DNA for the CDR3: TGTGCCAGCAGCGTAGGGTCGGGAGTGGGGACAGATACGCAGTATTTT. This gives the protein CASSVGSGVGTDTQYF.

The chain combines TRBV18 with TRBJ2-3, with 8 bases identical to TRBD1. From germline, CDR1 is KGHSH and CDR2 LQKENI. The CDR3 spans 16 residues. V dropped 3 bases and J dropped 4; count of bases not matched to a gene: 9. The CDR3 nucleotides read TGTGCCAGCTCACCTACCGGGACAGGAAGGGCAGATACGCAGTATTTT. Encoded protein: CASSPTGTGRADTQYF. Supplemented by reference TRBV18 and TRBJ2-3, the full variable domain reads NAGVMQNPRHLVRRRGQEARLRCSPMKGHSHVYWYRQLPEEGLKFMVYLQKENIIDESGMPKERFSAEFPKEGPSILRIQQVVRGDSAAYFCASSPTGTGRADTQYFGPGTRLTVL.

This clone was detected once. This sequence joins TRBV18 and TRBJ1-1; TRBD1 matches at 9 bases. V lost 5 bases and J lost 7; bases outside the gene matches: 8. The CDR3 sequence is 14 residues long. CDR1 KGHSH and CDR2 LQKENI come from the germline V gene. DNA for the CDR3: TGTGCCAGCTCAGCGACAGGGGGGGCTATTGAAGCTTTCTTT. Its translation: CASSATGGAIEAFF.

The chain has TRBV5-6 and TRBJ2-1, with 12 bases aligning to TRBD2. The CDR3 has 16 residues. With V trimmed by 4 bases and J by 7 bases, 9 bases remained unmatched. From germline, CDR1 is SGHDT and CDR2 YYEEEE. CDR3 coding DNA: TGTGCCAGCAGCACCCTCCGGACTAGCGGGAAAAATGAGCAGTTCTTC. Residues: CASSTLRTSGKNEQFF.

This chain links TRBV4-1 with TRBJ1-1, with D possibly being TRBD1 (5 bases). Germline V CDR1 and CDR2: MGHRA, YSYEKL. This CDR3 spans 16 amino acids. Trimming stripped 0 bases from V and 6 bases from J, with 17 bases between. CDR3 nucleotide sequence: TGCGCCAGCAGCCAAGAAACTTCGGGGCAGGACGCTGAAGCTTTCTTT. It yields the protein CASSQETSGQDAEAFF.

The chain joins TRBV28 to TRBJ2-7; a weak D match, TRBD2 (6 bases). Looked up from germline, CDR1 is MDHEN and CDR2 is SYDVKM. This CDR3 contains 14 residues. V dropped 6 bases and J dropped 2 bases, with 14 bases sitting between them. The CDR3 protein is CASSLASSPYEQYF. CDR3 bases: TGTGCCAGCAGCCTAGCGTCTTCTCCCTACGAGCAGTACTTC.

This clone showed up just once. The J gene is TRBJ1-1, the V gene TRBV10-2; the D gene is possibly TRBD1 (5 bases). The CDR3 loop spans 13 amino acids. The V gene lost 6 bases and the J gene lost 0 bases, with 8 bases spanning the gap. CDR1 and CDR2 (germline): WSHSY, SAAADI. Here the CDR3 reads CASSRAMNTEAFF. The DNA for the CDR3 is TGCGCCAGCAGCAGGGCCATGAACACTGAAGCTTTCTTT.

The rearrangement links TRBV6-1 to TRBJ1-1; 10 bases agree with TRBD1. The CDR3 totals 15 residues. V shed 5 bases and J 5 bases; nucleotides not matched to a gene: 8. Germline V CDR1 and CDR2: MNHNS, SASEGT. The CDR3 region has the DNA TGTGCCAGCAGTCACCGGGACAGGGGTCGGACTGAAGCTTTCTTT. This translates into CASSHRDRGRTEAFF.

The V and J genes are TRBV5-1 and TRBJ1-4; D perhaps matches TRBD1 (6 bases). Trimming took 3 bases from V and 7 from J, leaving 16 bases between them. The CDR3 is made up of 15 amino acids. Germline CDR1 reads SGHRS; CDR2 reads YFSETQ. The chain's CDR3 is CASSWAGGEGEKLFF. The CDR3 nucleotides read TGCGCCAGCAGCTGGGCGGGGGGCGAGGGTGAAAAACTGTTTTTT.

The chain uses TRBV30 and TRBJ1-1; D call uncertain. Germline assignment: CDR1 GTSNPN and CDR2 SVGIG (reference sequence). This CDR3 contains 13 residues. The V end was cut by 0 bases, the J end by 1 base, with 6 bases between. CDR3 bases: TGTGCCTGGAGTGTCCAGGCGAACACTGAAGCTTTCTTT. As protein: CAWSVQANTEAFF.

V is TRBV11-2 and J is TRBJ2-7, with D maybe TRBD2 (6 bases). This CDR3 comprises 17 residues. The germline V gene has CDR1 SGHAT and CDR2 FQNNGV. V was cut by 7 bases and J by 3 bases, with 25 bases left in between. This CDR3 reads CASNPGFPGEWGYEQYF. DNA of the CDR3: TGTGCCAGCAACCCAGGGTTCCCGGGGGAGTGGGGCTACGAGCAGTACTTC.

V gene TRBV10-3 combines with J gene TRBJ2-1, with 10 nucleotides matching TRBD2. With V trimmed by 3 bases and J by 2 bases, 4 bases remained unmatched. Per germline, CDR1 ENHRY and CDR2 SYGVKD. The CDR3 totals 16 residues. As DNA, the CDR3 is TGTGCCATCAGTGACCAAACTAGCGGGGCCTACAATGAGCAGTTCTTC. This codes for CAISDQTSGAYNEQFF.

As regards this clone: Additional DNA sequences in this sample encode the identical CDR3. The chain has TRBV19 and TRBJ2-2; 9 nucleotides line up with TRBD2. The CDR3 sequence is 15 residues long. CDR1 and CDR2 from the germline V gene are LNHDA and SQIVND (reference sequence). V lost 1 base, J lost 5 bases, and 2 bases stayed unmatched. CDR3 residues: CASSIGGRGTGELFF. The CDR3 DNA reads TGTGCCAGTAGTATAGGCGGGAGGGGGACCGGGGAGCTGTTTTTT.

CDR3 nucleotides: TGTGCCATCAGTGCGGGGACTAGCGGGCCCTACGAGCAGTACTTC. Translated, it gives CAISAGTSGPYEQYF. The gene calls are TRBV10-3 and TRBJ2-7, with 12 bases aligning to TRBD2. The CDR3 consists of 15 residues. Germline values: CDR1 ENHRY, CDR2 SYGVKD. Germline trimming cut 4 bases from V and 2 bases from J; bases unmatched to any gene: 3.

The chain combines TRBV29-1 with TRBJ2-7; 7 bases are a match to TRBD1. V gave up 6 bases and J gave up 3 bases; unmatched junction bases: 2. Germline values: CDR1 SQVTM, CDR2 ANQGSEA. The CDR3 totals 11 residues. DNA for the CDR3: TGCAGCGTCGGGACAGTCTACGAGCAGTACTTC. Translation gives CSVGTVYEQYF.

The chain combines TRBV19 with TRBJ2-3; the match to TRBD2 covers 9 bases. CDR1 is LNHDA and CDR2 is SQIVND in the germline V gene (reference sequence). There are 16 residues in the CDR3. V dropped 3 bases and J dropped 2; count of bases not matched to a gene: 6. The CDR3 loop reads CASSMSGRTYTDTQYF. CDR3 in DNA: TGTGCCAGTAGTATGAGCGGGAGGACCTACACAGATACGCAGTATTTT.

The chain joins TRBV28 to TRBJ2-5; 10 bases are shared with TRBD2. CDR3 length equals 16 residues. Losses at the gene ends were 2 bases for V and 3 bases for J; bases not matched to a gene: 6. Looked up from germline, CDR1 is MDHEN and CDR2 is SYDVKM. The CDR3 region has the DNA TGTGCCAGCAGTTTAGCCCCAGGACTAGCGGAAGAGACCCAGTACTTC. Translating gives CASSLAPGLAEETQYF.

The chain carries TRBV5-5 and TRBJ1-1; D is ambiguous. Germline V CDR1 and CDR2: SGHKS, YYEKEE (reference sequence). With 6 bases removed from V and 2 bases from J, the gap between germline ends came to 11 bases. This CDR3 has 13 residues. The CDR3: CASTQQVNTEAFF. CDR3 coding DNA: TGTGCCAGCACCCAGCAGGTAAACACTGAAGCTTTCTTT.

The J gene is TRBJ2-7, the V gene TRBV10-3, with 13 bases lining up with TRBD2. After removal of 0 bases from V and 3 bases from J, the junction contained 17 bases not matched to a gene. Germline CDR1 is ENHRY and CDR2 is SYGVKD. This CDR3 comprises 21 residues. The CDR3 sequence: CAISESGGKLAGGPKIYEQYF. In DNA form, the CDR3 reads TGTGCCATCAGTGAGTCAGGAGGGAAACTAGCGGGAGGGCCGAAAATCTACGAGCAGTACTTC.

The chain employs TRBV7-2 and TRBJ2-3; D call uncertain. The CDR3 is 12 residues long. V gave up 2 bases and J gave up 4 bases, with 4 bases separating them. CDR1 and CDR2 (germline): SGHTA, FQGNSA. CDR3 protein: CASSLPSDTQYF. The CDR3 bases are TGTGCCAGCAGCTTACCCTCAGATACGCAGTATTTT.

The DNA of the CDR3 is TGTGCCAGCAGTGAACGGACAGGGGACCCCTATGGCTACACCTTC. It specifies CASSERTGDPYGYTF. The chain combines TRBV2 with TRBJ1-2, with TRBD1 identical over 9 bases. Per germline, CDR1 SNHLY and CDR2 FYNNEI. The CDR3 is 15 residues long. Trimming took 2 bases from V and 4 from J; bases not matched to a gene: 5.

The chain is built from TRBV6-1 and TRBJ1-2; D unclear. CDR1 and CDR2 from the germline V gene are MNHNS and SASEGT. The CDR3 runs 15 residues. Trimming took off 4 bases at V and 3 bases at J, with 15 bases between the two ends. CDR3 coding DNA: TGTGCCAGCAGTGGTTGGATTTCGACGGACTATGGCTACACCTTC. Translation: CASSGWISTDYGYTF.

This clone was counted a single time. The rearrangement joins TRBV10-3 to TRBJ2-7; 10 bases match TRBD1. Unmatched junction bases numbered 6, after V lost 6 bases and J lost 4 bases. The CDR3 consists of 14 residues. Germline V gene lookup returns CDR1 ENHRY and CDR2 SYGVKD. CDR3 sequence (DNA): TGTGCCATCAGAACGACAGGGGGCGCTTACGAGCAGTACTTC. Amino acid sequence: CAIRTTGGAYEQYF.

The chain is built from TRBV6-5 and TRBJ2-3; D is ambiguous. The CDR3 totals 12 residues. V lost 5 bases and J 5 bases, leaving 8 bases between the germline ends. Per the germline V gene, CDR1 is MNHEY and CDR2 is SVGAGI. CDR3 nucleotides: TGTGCCAGCAGTGACCCTGAAGATACGCAGTATTTT. Its protein is CASSDPEDTQYF.

CDR3 region: CASTSDRGVSPQHF. The CDR3, as DNA: TGTGCCAGCACTTCGGACAGAGGAGTATCGCCCCAGCATTTT. The chain recombines TRBV6-6 with TRBJ1-5; the D gene is possibly TRBD1 (6 bases). Germline CDR1 reads MNHNY; CDR2 reads SVGAGI (reference sequence). V was trimmed by 7 bases and J by 9 bases, leaving 19 bases between them. CDR3 size: 14 residues.

The chain has TRBV5-1 and TRBJ2-1, with 11 bases lining up with TRBD2. J was trimmed by 6 bases and V by 5 bases; bases with no gene match: 10. The germline V gene encodes CDR1 SGHRS and CDR2 YFSETQ. The CDR3 has 16 amino acids. CDR3 region: CASRYQALAGGNEQFF. CDR3 DNA: TGCGCCAGCAGGTATCAGGCCCTAGCGGGAGGCAATGAGCAGTTCTTC.

This rearrangement joins TRBV5-6 to TRBJ1-4; no firm D call. The germline CDR1 and CDR2 sequences are SGHDT and YYEEEE. V shed 1 base and J shed 8 bases, with 12 bases lying between them. The CDR3 sequence is 14 residues long. CDR3 nucleotide sequence: TGTGCCAGCAGCTTGAGGCTGGCTACCGAAAAACTGTTTTTT. This codes for CASSLRLATEKLFF.